These 8 T cell receptor beta chains originate from one sample sequenced in a study of graft-versus-host responses after intestinal transplantation. Antigen specificity for these receptors is unknown. Libraries were prepared by immunoSEQ multiplex PCR; TCRdb keeps only in-frame clonotypes and omits some of them. The sample holds about 88,000 clones; under 95% are singletons and the top ten take approximately 0.32%. The material was unstimulated CD4+ T cells sorted from spleen or lymph node cells, obtained before transplant. The receptor source for this set is a human donor who was the organ donor for an intestinal transplant.

V usage is TRBV6-5 and J usage is TRBJ2-4; possibly TRBD1 for D (6 bases). The V gene's germline CDR1 is MNHEY and CDR2 SVGAGI. CDR3 length equals 14 residues. Between the trimmed V and J ends, which lost 7 bases and 4 bases, there was a span of 14 bases. CDR3 DNA sequence: TGTGCCAGCACCCCAACAGGGTTTAAAAACATTCAGTACTTC. It translates to CASTPTGFKNIQYF.

This clone occurred a few times. V gene TRBV30 combines with J gene TRBJ1-5; 9 bases match TRBD1. The CDR3 covers 13 residues. Trimming took 5 bases from V and 4 from J; bases not matched to a gene: 3. Per the germline V gene, CDR1 is GTSNPN and CDR2 is SVGIG (reference sequence). The CDR3 spells CAWGQGRNQPQHF. The CDR3 DNA sequence: TGTGCCTGGGGACAGGGGAGAAATCAGCCCCAGCATTTT.

This clone was seen only once. The gene calls are TRBV30 and TRBJ2-2; D not resolved. The germline CDR1 and CDR2 sequences are GTSNPN and SVGIG (reference sequence). This CDR3 has 13 amino acids. The V end was cut by 4 bases, the J end by 1 base, with 7 bases between. CDR3 sequence: CAWNEKNTGELFF. CDR3 bases: TGTGCCTGGAACGAGAAGAACACCGGGGAGCTGTTTTTT.

The gene calls are TRBV30 and TRBJ1-3, with D hard to call. Germline values: CDR1 GTSNPN, CDR2 SVGIG (reference sequence). Trimming took 0 bases from V and 0 from J, leaving 9 bases between them. This CDR3 is 15 amino acids long. The CDR3 spells CAWSVLPGSGNTIYF. Here the CDR3 DNA reads TGTGCCTGGAGTGTGTTGCCGGGCTCTGGAAACACCATATATTTT.

This clone was observed once. The chain joins TRBV5-8 to TRBJ1-2; D possibly corresponds to TRBD1 (5 bases). The ends were cut back, 0 bases at V and 0 bases at J, with 18 bases in the middle. The CDR3 runs to 18 residues. The V gene's germline CDR1 is SGHTS and CDR2 YDEGEE. CDR3 coding DNA: TGTGCCAGCAGCTTGGTTACGGGGGTACTTGTTGCTAACTATGGCTACACCTTC. Translating it yields CASSLVTGVLVANYGYTF.

This clone was recorded a few times. The chain employs TRBV5-1 and TRBJ1-5, with TRBD1 identical over 11 bases. Trimming removed 2 bases from V and 3 bases from J; junction bases left unmatched: 1. The CDR3 has 15 amino acids. Per the germline V gene, CDR1 is SGHRS and CDR2 is YFSETQ. CDR3 residues: CASSFGQGANQPQHF. In DNA form, the CDR3 reads TGCGCCAGCAGCTTCGGACAGGGGGCCAATCAGCCCCAGCATTTT.

The CDR3 spells CASSMAETEVNEQYF. The CDR3 region has the DNA TGCGCCAGCAGCATGGCAGAGACAGAGGTCAACGAGCAGTACTTC. This chain uses TRBV5-1 with TRBJ2-7, with D maybe TRBD1 (5 bases). CDR1 SGHRS and CDR2 YFSETQ come from the germline V gene. This CDR3 has 15 amino acids. Trimming removed 4 bases at V and 5 bases at J, with 19 bases between.

The chain recombines TRBV7-9 with TRBJ1-2, with TRBD1 matching over 8 bases. Trimming removed 5 bases from V and 6 bases from J; junction bases left unmatched: 5. The CDR3 runs 13 residues. Germline V gives CDR1 SEHNR, CDR2 FQNEAQ (reference sequence). The CDR3 DNA sequence: TGTGCCAGCAGCCCGACAGGGGCGGATGGCTACACCTTC. It yields the protein CASSPTGADGYTF.